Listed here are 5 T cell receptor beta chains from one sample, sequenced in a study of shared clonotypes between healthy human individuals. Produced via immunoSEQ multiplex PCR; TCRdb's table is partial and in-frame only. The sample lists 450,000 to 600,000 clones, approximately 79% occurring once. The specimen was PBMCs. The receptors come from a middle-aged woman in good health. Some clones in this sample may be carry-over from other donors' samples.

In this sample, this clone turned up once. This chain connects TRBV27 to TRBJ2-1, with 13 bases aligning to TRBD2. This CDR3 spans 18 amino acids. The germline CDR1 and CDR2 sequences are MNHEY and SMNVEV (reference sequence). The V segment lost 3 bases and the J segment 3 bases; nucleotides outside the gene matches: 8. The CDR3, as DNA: TGTGCCAGCAGTTTTGGGACTAGCGGGACCTACAACTACAATGAGCAGTTCTTC. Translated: CASSFGTSGTYNYNEQFF.

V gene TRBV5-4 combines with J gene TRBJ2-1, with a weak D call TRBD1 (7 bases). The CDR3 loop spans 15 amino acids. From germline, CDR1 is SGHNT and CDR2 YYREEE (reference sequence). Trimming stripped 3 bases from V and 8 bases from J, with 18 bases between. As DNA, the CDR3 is TGTGCCAGCAGCTCGACGACAGGGAGGAACCATGAGCAGTTCTTC. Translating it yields CASSSTTGRNHEQFF.

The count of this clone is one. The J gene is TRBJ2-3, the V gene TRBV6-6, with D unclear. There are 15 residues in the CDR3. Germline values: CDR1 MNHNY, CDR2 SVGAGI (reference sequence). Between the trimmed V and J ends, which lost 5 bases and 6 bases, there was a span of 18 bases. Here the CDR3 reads CASSGLVLGSDTQYF. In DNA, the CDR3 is TGTGCCAGCAGTGGTCTAGTCTTGGGCTCGGATACGCAGTATTTT.

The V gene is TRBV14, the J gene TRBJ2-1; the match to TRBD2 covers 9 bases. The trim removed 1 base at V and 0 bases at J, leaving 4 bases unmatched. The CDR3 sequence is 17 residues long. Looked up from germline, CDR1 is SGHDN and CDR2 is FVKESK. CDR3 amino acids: CASSQASSGISYNEQFF. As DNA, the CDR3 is TGTGCCAGCAGCCAAGCATCTAGCGGGATCTCCTACAATGAGCAGTTCTTC.

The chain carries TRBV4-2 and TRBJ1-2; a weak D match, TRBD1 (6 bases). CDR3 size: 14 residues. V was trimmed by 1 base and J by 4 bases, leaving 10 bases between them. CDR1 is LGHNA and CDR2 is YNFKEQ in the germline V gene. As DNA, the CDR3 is TGTGCCAGCAGCCAAGGGGGGCGTAGCTATGGCTACACCTTC. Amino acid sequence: CASSQGGRSYGYTF.